This T cell receptor beta chain was sequenced during a study of CD8+ T cells in alopecia areata. Across the study: At a dose of 5 to 10 mg twice daily, oral tofacitinib was given to treated patients.

Overall study results and limits: Because one nonresponder was included, the link of baseline CD8+ expansion to response is considered uncertain. Amid tofacitinib therapy, many expanded lesional clones stayed present in scalp and blood.

V lost 0 bases to trimming and J lost 2 bases, with 8 bases between them. Germline V gene sequence: CDR1 PRHDT, CDR2 FYEKMQ (reference sequence). This CDR3 has 15 residues. Reverse transcription of extracted RNA yielded cDNA, which provided the sequencing template. Produced via immunoSEQ multiplex PCR; TCRdb's table is partial and in-frame only. The sample includes around 150,000 clones, approximately 80% of them seen just once. Notes on this clone: Its matching antigen is unknown.

Treatment denoted: oral pan-JAK inhibitor, 5-10 mg twice daily. This TCR derives from a human donor with alopecia areata. V gene TRBV13 combines with J gene TRBJ2-1; D is unresolved. This specimen consisted of CD8+ T cells sorted from blood, obtained at week 4, from a patient treated with tofacitinib. CDR3: CASSLGPDAYNEQFF. CDR3 bases: TGTGCCAGCAGCTTAGGCCCGGACGCCTACAATGAGCAGTTCTTC. Drawing the rest from reference TRBV13 and TRBJ2-1, the complete variable domain is AAGVIQSPRHLIKEKRETATLKCYPIPRHDTVYWYQQGPGQDPQFLISFYEKMQSDKGSIPDRFSAQQFSDYHSELNMSSLELGDSALYFCASSLGPDAYNEQFFGPGTRLTVL.